This TCR beta chain was documented in a study of blood T cell repertoires in COVID-19. Across the whole study: Italy, Spain and the United States were the sources of the convalescent and acute COVID-19 samples.

Germline V gives CDR1 SGHRS, CDR2 YFSETQ. The CDR3 is made up of 14 amino acids. V shed 2 bases and J 7 bases; nucleotides not matched to a gene: 7. Original data processing: Estimated nucleated cell counts came from reference gene primer amplification. The assay was immunoSEQ multiplex PCR, and TCRdb's table has in-frame clones only and misses some. V and J calls and clone size are copied from that table; D and trimming were computed from the DNA. Of some 93,000 clones in the sample, about 89% were seen once. This clone showed up just once. The sample consisted of peripheral blood. The rearrangement uses TRBV5-1 and TRBJ2-7; 9 nucleotides match TRBD2. The receptor's source is a man aged 50 or older with acute or convalescent COVID-19. CDR3 DNA sequence: TGCGCCAGCAGCTTAAATAGCGGGAGTTATGAGCAGTACTTC. It specifies CASSLNSGSYEQYF.